This T cell receptor (beta chain) was sequenced for a study of cytotoxic CD8 clonotypes in ibrutinib-treated CLL listed by TCRdb under 2021. Background for the entire study: The cohort had about a dozen relapsed/refractory and under 16 treatment-naive patients; around 17 were IGHV unmutated. Responses were partial in 25 or so patients and complete in 2; after median about 5.5 years follow-up, about 14 stayed in remission and around 12 progressed. The response samples were drawn at a median of approximately twelve months into treatment, with a range of about 6 to 36 months. On average, each sample had approximately 280,000 productive templates and more than 85,000 productive rearrangements. Longitudinal samples were available for about 30% of the roughly 86 trial participants. Cryopreserved peripheral blood mononuclear cells were obtained prior to treatment, at the time of response, and at either disease progression or sustained remission. Every sample from remission and from progressive disease was obtained while the patients were still on ibrutinib.

On a MiSeq, deep resolution sequencing aimed for a depth between 1 in 1 million and 1 in 200,000 T cells, with each clonotype covered 10x on average. The immunoSEQ hsTCRB Kit was used to generate TCR beta libraries. The original pipeline was this. ImmunoSEQ Data Assistant and ImmunoSEQ Analyzer were used for data analysis, and V, D and J genes were assigned according to IMGT definitions. Clonality, which ranges from 0 to 1, was calculated by subtracting the normalized Shannon entropy of productive rearrangement frequencies from one. Only overrepresented clonotypes making up at least 0.05% of the repertoire of each patient were included in the public clonotype analysis. Roughly 13 age-matched healthy donor repertoires from immuneACCESS served as clonality controls. Here the immuneACCESS table is served through TCRdb, limited to in-frame sequences with V and J called. Missing clones are a known gap in these copies; in checked studies unresolved V genes cover under half, and the rest lacks a known reason. The DNA was the basis for D and trimming; V, J and clone size are from that table. This sample gives approximately 170,000 clones in total; roughly 88% of them show up just once. The ten most abundant clones make up 3% to 3.5% of the sample.

General findings and caveats noted by the study authors: Public clonotypes were rare and either shrank or stayed stable during treatment, and the rise in clonality at ibrutinib response reflected expansion of private clonotypes. At ibrutinib response clonality went up, during sustained remission it held steady, and at progression it dropped back toward baseline. Sampling times were not matched between sustained-remission and progressing patients, and lymph node repertoires were not studied. Baseline clonality exceeded that of age-matched healthy donors and correlated strongly with circulating CD8+ T-cell counts.

CDR1 MNHEY and CDR2 SVGAGI were looked up in the germline V gene. The germline ends are 16 bases apart after V is trimmed by 4 bases and J by 3 bases. The CDR3 runs 15 residues from the cysteine to the phenylalanine. Only the CDR3 portion is preserved as DNA: 45 bases, with reading frame beginning at the first base. A word on this clone: Its specific antigen is unknown. Base qualities are not recorded, but no much larger clone differs from it by a single base.

The time point label on this specimen signifies: progressive disease on ibrutinib. For TCR beta library preparation, 1.5 to 2 micrograms of genomic DNA were extracted from the cryopreserved PBMCs. Longitudinal blood samples from CLL patients receiving ibrutinib monotherapy were subjected to high-throughput TCR beta sequencing. The patients took part in an open-label, single-center phase 2 trial of ibrutinib monotherapy. The chain is made from TRBV6-5 and TRBJ2-7; matching of 6 bases hints at TRBD1 as the D gene. The clonotype was recovered from a human donor with chronic lymphocytic leukemia. The source material was PBMCs, sampled at disease progression, from a patient treated with ibrutinib. CDR3 loop: CASSSSGAPRYEQYF. The DNA sequence reads TGTGCCAGCAGTTCATCAGGGGCCCCCCGCTACGAGCAGTACTTC.